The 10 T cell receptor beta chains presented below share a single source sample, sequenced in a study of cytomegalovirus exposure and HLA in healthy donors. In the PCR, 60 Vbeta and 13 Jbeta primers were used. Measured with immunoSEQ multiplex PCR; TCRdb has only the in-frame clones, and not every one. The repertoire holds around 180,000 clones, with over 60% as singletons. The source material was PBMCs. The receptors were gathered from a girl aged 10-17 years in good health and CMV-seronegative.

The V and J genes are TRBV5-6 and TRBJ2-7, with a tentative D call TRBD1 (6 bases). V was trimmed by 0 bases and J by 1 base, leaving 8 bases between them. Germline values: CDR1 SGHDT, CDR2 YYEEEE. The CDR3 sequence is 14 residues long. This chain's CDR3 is CASSLDGQSYEQYF. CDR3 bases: TGTGCCAGCAGCTTGGACGGACAGTCCTACGAGCAGTACTTC.

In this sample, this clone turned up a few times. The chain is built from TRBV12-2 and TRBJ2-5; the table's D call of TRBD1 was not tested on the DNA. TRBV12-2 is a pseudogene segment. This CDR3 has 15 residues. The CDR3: CASRGGTGGHETQYF. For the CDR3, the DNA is TGTGCAAGTCGCGGCGGGACAGGGGGCCACGAGACCCAGTACTTC.

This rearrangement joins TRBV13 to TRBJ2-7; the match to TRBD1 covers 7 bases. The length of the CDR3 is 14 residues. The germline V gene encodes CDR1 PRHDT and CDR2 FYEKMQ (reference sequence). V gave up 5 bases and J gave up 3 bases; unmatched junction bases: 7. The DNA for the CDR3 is TGTGCCAGCAGCCGACGGGACAGACACTACGAGCAGTACTTC. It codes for CASSRRDRHYEQYF.

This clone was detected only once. CDR3 residues: CASGLVTAGAFF. Here the CDR3 DNA reads TGTGCTAGTGGTTTGGTGACCGCGGGGGCTTTCTTT. The J gene is TRBJ1-1, the V gene TRBV12-5; D is undetermined. Germline V gene data show CDR1 as LGHNT and CDR2 as FRNRAP. This CDR3 comprises 12 residues. V lost 0 bases, J lost 11 bases, and 10 bases lay in between.

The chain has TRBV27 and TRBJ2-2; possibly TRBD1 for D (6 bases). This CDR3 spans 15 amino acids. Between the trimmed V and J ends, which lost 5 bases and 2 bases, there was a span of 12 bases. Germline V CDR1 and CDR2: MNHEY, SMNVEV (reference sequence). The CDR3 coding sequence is TGTGCCAGCAGTACCCGGGACACTAACACCGGGGAGCTGTTTTTT. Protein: CASSTRDTNTGELFF.

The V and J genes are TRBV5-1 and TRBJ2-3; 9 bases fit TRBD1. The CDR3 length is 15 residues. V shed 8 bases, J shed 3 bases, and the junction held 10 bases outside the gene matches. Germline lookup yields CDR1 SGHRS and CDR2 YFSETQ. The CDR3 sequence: CASDRGGTMTDTQYF. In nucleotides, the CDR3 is TGCGCCAGTGACAGGGGGGGGACAATGACAGATACGCAGTATTTT.

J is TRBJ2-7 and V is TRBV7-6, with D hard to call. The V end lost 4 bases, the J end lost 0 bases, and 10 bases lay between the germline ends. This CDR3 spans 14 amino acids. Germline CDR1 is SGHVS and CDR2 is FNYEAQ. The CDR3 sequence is CASSSSTGSYEQYF. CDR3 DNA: TGTGCCAGCAGCTCGTCGACGGGCTCCTACGAGCAGTACTTC.

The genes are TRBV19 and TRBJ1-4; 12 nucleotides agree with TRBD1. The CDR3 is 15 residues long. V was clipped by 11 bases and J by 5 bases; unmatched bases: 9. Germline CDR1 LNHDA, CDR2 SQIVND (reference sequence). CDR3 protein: CASTGTGGGNEKLFF. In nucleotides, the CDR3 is TGTGCCTCAACCGGGACAGGGGGCGGAAATGAAAAACTGTTTTTT.

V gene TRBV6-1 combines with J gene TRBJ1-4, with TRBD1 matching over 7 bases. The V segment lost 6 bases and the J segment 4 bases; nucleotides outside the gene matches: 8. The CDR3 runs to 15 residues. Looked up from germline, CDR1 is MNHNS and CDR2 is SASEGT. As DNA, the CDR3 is TGTGCCAGCAGAATGATACAGGGGCTTAATGAAAAACTGTTTTTT. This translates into CASRMIQGLNEKLFF.

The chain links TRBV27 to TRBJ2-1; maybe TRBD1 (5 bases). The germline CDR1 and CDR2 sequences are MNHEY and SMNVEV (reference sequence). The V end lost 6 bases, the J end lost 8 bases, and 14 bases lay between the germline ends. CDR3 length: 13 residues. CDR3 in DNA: TGTGCCAGCAGCCCTAAATGGGGCGATGAGCAGTTCTTC. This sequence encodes CASSPKWGDEQFF.